This TCR beta chain was profiled in a study of memory CD4+ T cells and cytomegalovirus serostatus. V gave up 3 bases and J gave up 13 bases, with 14 bases separating them. Per the germline V gene, CDR1 is SGHTS and CDR2 is YDEGEE. The CDR3 has 13 residues. A note on this clone: No antigen is known for it.

Study-level findings and limits: Of under 200 reported CMV TCRbeta sequences, 65 to 85 were found in memory CD4+ repertoires. Suggested: most of the CMV-linked TCR signature lies in CD4+ memory cells.

Methods used by the authors: Out-of-frame sequences were removed, leaving 2,000,000 or so distinct TCRbeta sequences. The method was immunoSEQ multiplex PCR; TCRdb's version includes in-frame clones alone and lacks a portion of them. V, J and clone size derive from that table, while D and trimming were established from the DNA sequence. The sample lists around 49,000 clones; around 82% were seen once. The sort gate was single viable CD3+CD4+CD8-CD45RO+ cells for memory CD4+ T cells. Sequences were obtained from memory CD4+ T cells from blood. The receptor's source is an adult in good health and CMV-seronegative. The rearrangement uses TRBV5-8 and TRBJ2-6, with D uncertain. As DNA, the CDR3 is TGTGCCAGCAGCTCTCGGACCGTAGGGGTCCTGACTTTC. This encodes CASSSRTVGVLTF.